This T cell receptor (beta chain) came from a study of T-cell reconstitution after alpha-beta-depleted transplantation in children. V shed 5 bases and J 2 bases; nucleotides not matched to a gene: 19. The CDR3 covers 19 residues. Germline CDR1 and CDR2: MNHEY and SMNVEV (reference sequence). This clonotype was picked up a small number of times. Its antigen is as yet unknown. The study's findings and limits: Once a year had passed after transplant, T-cell counts and diversity came mostly from newly produced T cells. Roughly two months post-transplant, alpha-beta T cells reportedly originated from several hundred graft clones that had expanded. After transplant, high TCRbeta diversity at day 60 in some patients arose from surviving recipient T cells and thymic progenitors.

TCRbeta library construction was performed incorporating unique molecular identifiers. One entry per CDR3 protein results from TCRdb running MiXCR on the PCR reads. The sample includes some 600,000 distinct CDR3 sequences, about an eighth of them seen just once. The sample consisted of PBMCs, mostly from graft donor cells, taken 360 days after TCRalphabeta/CD19-depleted stem cell transplant. V is TRBV27 and J is TRBJ2-3; 7 nucleotides line up with TRBD2. This clonotype originated in a male patient younger than 18 who had a stem cell transplant for acute myeloid leukemia, so the T cells may come from the graft donor. CDR3 bases: TGTGCCAGCAGTCCTCCAGCAGTTCGACCTAGCGGCCTCACAGATACGCAGTATTTT. Translated, it gives CASSPPAVRPSGLTDTQYF.